This paragraph reports one T cell receptor beta chain. Its antigen is not yet known. No base quality information exists; no much larger clone differs at one position. The source of the sample is a study of CD8 T cells in ankylosing spondylitis (TCRdb year 2017). For the study in its entirety: The study profiled T cell receptor beta repertoires in healthy donors and ankylosing spondylitis patients to find disease-linked TCR variants. The whole study cohort included over 85 healthy donors and under 30 ankylosing spondylitis patients. Peripheral blood was sampled, and synovial fluid was also collected from ankylosing spondylitis patients.

V gives up 5 bases and J gives up 0 bases, and the segment between their germline ends measures 11 bases. The germline V gene specifies MNHEY as CDR1 and SVGEGT as CDR2. There are 14 amino acids in the CDR3, from cysteine to phenylalanine inclusive. Left in the record is the CDR3 DNA by itself, 42 bases read in frame from the first base. Overall study results and their limits: A TCR beta motif of about eight highly homologous amino acid variants appeared characteristic of blood from ankylosing spondylitis patients. Some motif variants were previously reported in synovial fluid and blood of reactive arthritis patients, suggesting common disease-initiation mechanisms. In peripheral blood, the disease-linked clones were found at relatively low frequencies and had a CD8+ phenotype. The disease-linked clones were reported to be significantly enriched in matched synovial fluid samples from ankylosing spondylitis patients.

Sequencing instrument: Illumina HiSeq 2500. Quantitative 5'-RACE with molecular barcodes was the method used to prepare the TCR beta libraries. The authors' analysis ran thus. Disease-linked TCR variants were identified with a new computational method built on a probabilistic model of VDJ rearrangement. The public sequencing data were trimmed at Q25 with fastp and processed into clonotypes with MiXCR by TCRdb, which kept only in-frame beta chains. Each record represents a unique CDR3 protein, reported with the most common genes and DNA among its rows. The V and J calls, along with clone size, are taken from TCRdb and not from the paper's own processing. The sample contains some 200,000 distinct CDR3 sequences, roughly 26% of them found a single time. The top ten constitute under 8% of the sample.

The chain joins TRBV6-2 or TRBV6-3 to TRBJ2-7; the D gene cannot be resolved reliably. This receptor was taken from a male donor with ankylosing spondylitis or in good health (not recorded which). The sequencing sample was made of blood, either unsorted or a sorted T cell fraction (not recorded which). The encoded CDR3 is CASSKTGSSYEQYF. At the DNA level, the sequence is TGTGCCAGCAGTAAGACTGGAAGCTCCTACGAGCAGTACTTC.